This T cell receptor beta chain was sequenced during a study of radiation and T cells in renal cell carcinoma. Broader study findings: In blood, top tumor clones expanded by 2 weeks, shrinking by 4. Pretreatment tumor biopsies were lacking, so baseline clonotypes are unknown.

Time point meaning: blood 2 weeks post-SBRT. Treatment noted: 15 Gy SBRT to primary tumor, nephrectomy 4 weeks later. As to this clone: Its cognate antigen is unknown.

Data came from immunoSEQ multiplex PCR; TCRdb stores just in-frame clones and leaves some out. The sample includes more than 100,000 clones, 70% to 90% of them seen just once. Germline trimming cut 3 bases from V and 11 bases from J; bases unmatched to any gene: 13. Germline V CDR1 and CDR2: KGHSH, LQKENI. The CDR3 contains 15 residues. The clonotype originates from a woman in her 70s with renal cell carcinoma. The V call is TRBV18, the J call TRBJ1-1, with 9 bases aligning to TRBD1. The material sequenced was blood, taken from a patient whose treatment included radiotherapy and nephrectomy. Here the CDR3 reads CASSPAGTGYDLAFF. CDR3 nucleotide sequence: TGTGCCAGCTCACCCGCCGGGACAGGGTATGATTTGGCTTTCTTT.